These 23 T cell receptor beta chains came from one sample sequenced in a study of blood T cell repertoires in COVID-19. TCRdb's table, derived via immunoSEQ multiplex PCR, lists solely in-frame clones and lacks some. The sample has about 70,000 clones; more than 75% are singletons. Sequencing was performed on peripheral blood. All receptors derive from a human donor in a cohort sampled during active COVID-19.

The CDR3 loop is CASTHAGRGNYGYTF. In nucleotides, the CDR3 is TGTGCCAGCACCCATGCGGGCAGGGGGAACTATGGCTACACCTTC. V usage is TRBV28 and J usage is TRBJ1-2; TRBD1 matches 7 bases. This CDR3 spans 15 amino acids. V shed 7 bases and J 2 bases; nucleotides not matched to a gene: 10. Germline CDR1 and CDR2: MDHEN and SYDVKM.

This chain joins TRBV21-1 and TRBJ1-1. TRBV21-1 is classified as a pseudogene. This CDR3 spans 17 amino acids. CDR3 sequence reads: CASSNDWPGGLNTEAFF. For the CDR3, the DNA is TGTGCCAGCAGCAATGACTGGCCCGGGGGGCTGAACACTGAAGCTTTCTTT.

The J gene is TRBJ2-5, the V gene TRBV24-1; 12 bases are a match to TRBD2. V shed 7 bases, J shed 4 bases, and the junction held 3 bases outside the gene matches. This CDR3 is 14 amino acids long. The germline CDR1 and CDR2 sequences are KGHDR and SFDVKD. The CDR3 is CATSEGLAGETQYF. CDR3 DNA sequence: TGTGCCACCAGCGAGGGACTAGCGGGAGAGACCCAGTACTTC.

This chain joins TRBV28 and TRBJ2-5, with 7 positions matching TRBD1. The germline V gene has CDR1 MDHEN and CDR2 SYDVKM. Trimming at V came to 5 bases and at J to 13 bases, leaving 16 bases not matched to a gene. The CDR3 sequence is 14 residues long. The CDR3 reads CASSPPGQPKVVYF. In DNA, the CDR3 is TGTGCCAGCAGTCCACCGGGACAGCCTAAAGTGGTGTACTTC.

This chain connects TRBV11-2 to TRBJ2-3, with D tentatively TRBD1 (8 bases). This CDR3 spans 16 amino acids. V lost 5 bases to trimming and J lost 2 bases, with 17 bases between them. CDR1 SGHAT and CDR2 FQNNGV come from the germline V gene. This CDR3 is CASSPQGGPNTDTQYF. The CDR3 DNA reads TGTGCCAGCAGCCCACAGGGGGGGCCCAACACAGATACGCAGTATTTT.

DNA of the CDR3: TGTGCCACCGGAGGCGGGACTAGGGGGAGTACAGATACGCAGTATTTT. Its protein product is CATGGGTRGSTDTQYF. This chain links TRBV19 with TRBJ2-3; 8 positions match TRBD2. The V gene's germline CDR1 is LNHDA and CDR2 SQIVND (reference sequence). Germline trimming cut 10 bases from V and 3 bases from J; bases unmatched to any gene: 15. This CDR3 contains 16 residues.

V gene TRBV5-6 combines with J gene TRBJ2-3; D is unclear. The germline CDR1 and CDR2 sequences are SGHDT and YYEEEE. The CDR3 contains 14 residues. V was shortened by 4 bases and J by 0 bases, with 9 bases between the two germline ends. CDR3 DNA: TGTGCCAGCAGCCCCCCCTATAGCACAGATACGCAGTATTTT. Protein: CASSPPYSTDTQYF. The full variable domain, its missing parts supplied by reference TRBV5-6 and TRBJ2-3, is DAGVTQSPTHLIKTRGQQVTLRCSPKSGHDTVSWYQQALGQGPQFIFQYYEEEERQRGNFPDRFSGHQFPNYSSELNVNALLLGDSALYLCASSPPYSTDTQYFGPGTRLTVL.

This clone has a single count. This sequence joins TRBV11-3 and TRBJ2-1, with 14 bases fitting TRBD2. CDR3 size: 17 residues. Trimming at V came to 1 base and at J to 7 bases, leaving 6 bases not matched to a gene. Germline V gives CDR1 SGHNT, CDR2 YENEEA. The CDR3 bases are TGTGCCAGCAGCTTAGGCGGGACTAGCGGGAGAAGGAATGAGCAGTTCTTC. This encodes CASSLGGTSGRRNEQFF.

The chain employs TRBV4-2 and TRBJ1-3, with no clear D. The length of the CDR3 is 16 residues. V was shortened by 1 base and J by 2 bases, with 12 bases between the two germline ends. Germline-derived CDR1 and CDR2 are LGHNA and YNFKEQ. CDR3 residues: CASSQAQVRAGNTIYF. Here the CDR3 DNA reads TGTGCCAGCAGCCAAGCCCAGGTGAGGGCTGGAAACACCATATATTTT.

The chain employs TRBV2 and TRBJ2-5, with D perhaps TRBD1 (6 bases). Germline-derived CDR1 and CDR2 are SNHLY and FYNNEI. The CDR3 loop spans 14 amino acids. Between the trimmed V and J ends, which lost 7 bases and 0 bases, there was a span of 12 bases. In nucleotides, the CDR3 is TGTGCCAGCACCTCGGACAGTTACCAAGAGACCCAGTACTTC. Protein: CASTSDSYQETQYF. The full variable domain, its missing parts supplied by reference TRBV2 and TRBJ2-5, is EPEVTQTPSHQVTQMGQEVILRCVPISNHLYFYWYRQILGQKVEFLVSFYNNEISEKSEIFDDQFSVERPDGSNFTLKIRSTKLEDSAMYFCASTSDSYQETQYFGPGTRLLVL.

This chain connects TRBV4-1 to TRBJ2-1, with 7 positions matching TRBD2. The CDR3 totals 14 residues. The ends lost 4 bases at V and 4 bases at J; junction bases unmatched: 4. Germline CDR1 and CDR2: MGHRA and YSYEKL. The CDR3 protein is CASSPLREYNEQFF. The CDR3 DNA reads TGCGCCAGCAGCCCGTTGCGGGAGTACAATGAGCAGTTCTTC.

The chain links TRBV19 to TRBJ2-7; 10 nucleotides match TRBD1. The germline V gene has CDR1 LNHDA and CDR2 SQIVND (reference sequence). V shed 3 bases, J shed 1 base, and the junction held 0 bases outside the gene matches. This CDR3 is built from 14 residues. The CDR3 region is CASSMGQGSYEQYF. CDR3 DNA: TGTGCCAGTAGTATGGGACAGGGGTCCTACGAGCAGTACTTC.

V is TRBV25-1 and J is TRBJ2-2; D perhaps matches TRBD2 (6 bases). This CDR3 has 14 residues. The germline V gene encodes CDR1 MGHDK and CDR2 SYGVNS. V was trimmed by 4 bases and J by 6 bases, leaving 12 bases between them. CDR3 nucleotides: TGTGCCAGCAGTGCCTCGGGCGGGGCCGGGGAGCTGTTTTTT. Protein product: CASSASGGAGELFF. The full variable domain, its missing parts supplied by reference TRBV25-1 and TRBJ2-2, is EADIYQTPRYLVIGTGKKITLECSQTMGHDKMYWYQQDPGMELHLIHYSYGVNSTEKGDLSSESTVSRIRTEHFPLTLESARPSHTSQYLCASSASGGAGELFFGEGSRLTVL.

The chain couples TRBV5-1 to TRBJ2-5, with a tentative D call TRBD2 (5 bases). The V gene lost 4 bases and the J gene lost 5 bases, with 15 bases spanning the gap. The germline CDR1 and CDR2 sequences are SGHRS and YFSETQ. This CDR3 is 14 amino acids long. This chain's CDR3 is CASSLGLRGETQYF. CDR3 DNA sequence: TGCGCCAGCAGCCTAGGACTGCGCGGGGAGACCCAGTACTTC.

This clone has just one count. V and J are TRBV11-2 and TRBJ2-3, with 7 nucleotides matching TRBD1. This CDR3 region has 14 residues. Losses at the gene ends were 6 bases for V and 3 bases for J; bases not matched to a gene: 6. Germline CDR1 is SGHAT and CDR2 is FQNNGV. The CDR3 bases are TGTGCCAGCAGTTTTCGCAGGGGGACAGATACGCAGTATTTT. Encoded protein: CASSFRRGTDTQYF.

DNA of the CDR3: TGTGCCAGCAGCCTCGGGGTCATGAGCACAGATACGCAGTATTTT. This gives the protein CASSLGVMSTDTQYF. The chain couples TRBV9 to TRBJ2-3; possibly TRBD2 for D (5 bases). Trimming removed 4 bases at V and 0 bases at J, with 12 bases between. The CDR3 consists of 15 residues. Germline V lookup: CDR1 SGDLS, CDR2 YYNGEE.

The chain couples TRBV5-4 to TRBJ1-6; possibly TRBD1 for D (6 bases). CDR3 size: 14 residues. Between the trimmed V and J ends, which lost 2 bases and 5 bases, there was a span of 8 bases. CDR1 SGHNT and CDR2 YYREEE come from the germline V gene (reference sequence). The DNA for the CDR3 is TGTGCCAGCAGCTTACAGGGTAATAATTCACCCCTCCACTTT. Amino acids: CASSLQGNNSPLHF.

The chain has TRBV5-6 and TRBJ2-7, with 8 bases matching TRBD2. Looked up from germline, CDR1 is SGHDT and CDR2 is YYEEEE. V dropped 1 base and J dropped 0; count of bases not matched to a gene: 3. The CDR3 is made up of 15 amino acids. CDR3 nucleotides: TGTGCCAGCAGCTTGCTAGCGGGCGTCTCCTACGAGCAGTACGTC. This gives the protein CASSLLAGVSYEQYV.

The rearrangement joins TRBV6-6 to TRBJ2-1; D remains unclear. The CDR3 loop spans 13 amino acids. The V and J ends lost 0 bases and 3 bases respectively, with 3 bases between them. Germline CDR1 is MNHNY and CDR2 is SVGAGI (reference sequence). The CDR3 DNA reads TGTGCCAGCAGTTACTCGAGCTACAATGAGCAGTTCTTC. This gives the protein CASSYSSYNEQFF.

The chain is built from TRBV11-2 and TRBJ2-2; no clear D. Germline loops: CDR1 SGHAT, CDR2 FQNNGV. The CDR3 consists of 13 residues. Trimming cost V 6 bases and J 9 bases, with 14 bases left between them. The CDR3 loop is CASRPSNLWELFF. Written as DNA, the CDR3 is TGTGCCAGCAGGCCTAGTAATCTCTGGGAGCTGTTTTTT.

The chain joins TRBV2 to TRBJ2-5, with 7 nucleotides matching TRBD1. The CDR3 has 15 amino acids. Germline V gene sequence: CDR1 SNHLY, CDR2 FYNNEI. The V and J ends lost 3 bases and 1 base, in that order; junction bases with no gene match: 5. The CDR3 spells CASSEFGTVQETQYF. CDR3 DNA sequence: TGTGCCAGCAGTGAGTTCGGGACAGTCCAAGAGACCCAGTACTTC.

The DNA for the CDR3 is TGTGCCAGCAGTCGGACAGGCGATACTTCACCCCTCCACTTT. Translation gives CASSRTGDTSPLHF. V gene TRBV6-5 combines with J gene TRBJ1-6, with 7 nucleotides matching TRBD1. This CDR3 is 14 amino acids long. V lost 5 bases and J lost 9; bases outside the gene matches: 7. Germline V CDR1 and CDR2: MNHEY, SVGAGI.

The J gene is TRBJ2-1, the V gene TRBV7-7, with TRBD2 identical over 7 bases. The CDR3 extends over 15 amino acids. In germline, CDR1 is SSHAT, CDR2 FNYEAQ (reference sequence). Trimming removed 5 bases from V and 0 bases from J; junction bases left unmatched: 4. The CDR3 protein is CASSPQRDSYNEQFF. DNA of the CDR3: TGTGCCAGCAGCCCACAGCGGGACTCCTACAATGAGCAGTTCTTC.